The clone carrying this TCR beta chain showed up just a few times. The antigen remains unidentified. Everyone who donated was a healthy Caucasian. MiXCR was run by TCRdb on the 5' RACE reads, yielding one entry per CDR3 protein. This table holds about 920,000 distinct CDR3 sequences, roughly 12% found once. This sample is part of a study of identical twins. Study findings and constraints: Twin sharing of out-of-frame TCR alpha was underestimated by models in monozygotic pairs. Twin pairs had excess sharing that was weaker in beta out-of-frame sequences.

V lost 0 bases and J 7 bases, leaving 9 bases between the germline ends. The length of the CDR3 is 14 residues. Germline CDR1 and CDR2: SNHLY and FYNNEI. The same sample was also used in a study of yellow fever vaccine responses in identical twins.

The sequenced material came from PBMCs. This sequence joins TRBV2 and TRBJ1-4; D not certain. This sequence originates from a young woman in good health. CDR3 bases: TGTGCCAGCAGTGAAGCCTCGAAGAGTGAAAAACTGTTTTTT. This gives the protein CASSEASKSEKLFF.